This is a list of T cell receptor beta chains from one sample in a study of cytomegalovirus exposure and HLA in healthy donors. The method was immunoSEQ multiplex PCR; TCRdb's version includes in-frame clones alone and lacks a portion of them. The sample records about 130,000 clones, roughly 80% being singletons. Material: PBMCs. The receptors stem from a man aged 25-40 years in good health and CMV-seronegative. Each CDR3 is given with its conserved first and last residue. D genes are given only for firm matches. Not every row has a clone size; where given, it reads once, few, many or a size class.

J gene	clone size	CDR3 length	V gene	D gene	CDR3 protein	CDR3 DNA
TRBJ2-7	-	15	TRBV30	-	CAWSVLRPKPYEQYF	TGTGCCTGGAGTGTACTCAGGCCCAAACCCTACGAGCAGTACTTC
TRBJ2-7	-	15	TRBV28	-	CASSLAATSSYEQYF	TGTGCCAGCAGTTTGGCGGCCACGAGCTCCTACGAGCAGTACTTC
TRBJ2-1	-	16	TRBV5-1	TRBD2	CASSLAGLAGVHEQFF	TGCGCCAGCAGCTTGGCCGGACTAGCGGGAGTCCATGAGCAGTTCTTC
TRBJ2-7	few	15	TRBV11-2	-	CASSLIGDSSYEQYF	TGTGCCAGCAGCCTCATAGGCGACAGCTCCTACGAGCAGTACTTC
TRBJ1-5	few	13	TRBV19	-	CASGWGHNQPQHF	TGTGCCAGTGGGTGGGGGCACAATCAGCCCCAGCATTTT
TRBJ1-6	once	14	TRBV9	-	CASSPRGDNSPLHF	TGTGCCAGCAGCCCACGGGGGGATAATTCACCCCTCCACTTT
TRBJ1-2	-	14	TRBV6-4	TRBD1	CASSLIGQGDGYTF	TGTGCCAGCAGTCTTATTGGACAGGGAGACGGCTACACCTTC
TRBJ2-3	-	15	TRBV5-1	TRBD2	CASTMTSGSTDTQYF	TGCGCCAGCACCATGACTAGCGGGAGCACAGATACGCAGTATTTT
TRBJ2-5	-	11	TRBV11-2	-	CASSLEETQYF	TGTGCCAGCAGCCTGGAGGAGACCCAGTACTTC
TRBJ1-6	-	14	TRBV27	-	CASRTGRTNSPLHF	TGTGCCAGCAGAACCGGACGGACAAATTCACCCCTCCACTTT
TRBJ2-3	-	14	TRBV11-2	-	CASSPRISTDTQYF	TGTGCCAGCAGCCCCCGTATTAGCACAGATACGCAGTATTTT
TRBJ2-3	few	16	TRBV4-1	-	CASSQLPGQITDTQYF	TGCGCCAGCAGCCAACTACCAGGACAGATCACAGATACGCAGTATTTT
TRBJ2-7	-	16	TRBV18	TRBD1	CASSPRATGVSYEQYF	TGTGCCAGCTCACCACGCGCGACAGGGGTATCCTACGAGCAGTACTTC
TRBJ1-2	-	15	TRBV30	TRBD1	CACHGVTGEKYGYTF	TGTGCCTGTCACGGGGTGACAGGGGAAAAGTATGGCTACACCTTC